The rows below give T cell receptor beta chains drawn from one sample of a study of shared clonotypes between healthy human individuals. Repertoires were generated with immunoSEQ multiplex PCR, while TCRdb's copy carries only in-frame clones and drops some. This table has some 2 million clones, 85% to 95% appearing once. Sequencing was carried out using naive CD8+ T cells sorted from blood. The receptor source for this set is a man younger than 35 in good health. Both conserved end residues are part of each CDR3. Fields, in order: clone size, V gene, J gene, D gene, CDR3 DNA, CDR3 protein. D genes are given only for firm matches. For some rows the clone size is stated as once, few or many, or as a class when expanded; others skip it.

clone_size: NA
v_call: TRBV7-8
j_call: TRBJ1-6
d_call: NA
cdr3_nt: TGTGCCAGCAGCTTAGACGGCCCACCAAATTCACCCCTCCACTTT
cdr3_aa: CASSLDGPPNSPLHF

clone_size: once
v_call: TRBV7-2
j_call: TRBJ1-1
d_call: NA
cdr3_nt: TGTGCCAGCAGCTTAGGAGTCGGTTACACTGAAGCTTTCTTT
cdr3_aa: CASSLGVGYTEAFF

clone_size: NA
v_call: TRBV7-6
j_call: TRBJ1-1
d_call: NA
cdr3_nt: TGTGCCAGCAGCTTACAGGGTTCCGCCGGGAACACTGAAGCTTTCTTT
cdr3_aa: CASSLQGSAGNTEAFF

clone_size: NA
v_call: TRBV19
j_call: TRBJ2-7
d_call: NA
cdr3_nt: TGTGCCAGTCAACAAGGGGCAGGGGCCTACTACGAGCAGTACTTC
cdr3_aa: CASQQGAGAYYEQYF

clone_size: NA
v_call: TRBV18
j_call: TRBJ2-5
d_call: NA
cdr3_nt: TGTGCCAGCTCACCACCGAAGACAGGCCCCCAAGAGACCCAGTACTTC
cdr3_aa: CASSPPKTGPQETQYF

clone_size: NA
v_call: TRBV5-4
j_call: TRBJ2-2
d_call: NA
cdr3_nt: TGTGCCAGCAGCCTATATACCGGGGAGCTGTTTTTT
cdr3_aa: CASSLYTGELFF

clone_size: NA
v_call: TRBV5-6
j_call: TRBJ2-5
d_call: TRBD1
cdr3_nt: TGTGCCAGCAGCCAAATTGGGACTATTTGGACAGGGGAAGAGACCCAGTACTTC
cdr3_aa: CASSQIGTIWTGEETQYF

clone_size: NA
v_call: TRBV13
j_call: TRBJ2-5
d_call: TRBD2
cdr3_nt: TGTGCCAGCAGCGGGACTAGCGGGAGTGAGACCCAGTACTTC
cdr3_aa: CASSGTSGSETQYF

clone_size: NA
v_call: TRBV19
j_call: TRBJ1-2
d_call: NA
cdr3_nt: TGTGCCAGTAGTATAGGCAGCACTACCTATGGCTACACCTTC
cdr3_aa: CASSIGSTTYGYTF

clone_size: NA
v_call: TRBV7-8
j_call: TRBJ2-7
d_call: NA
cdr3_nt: TGTGCCAGCAGCTCCCGGAAGGGCTCCTACGAGCAGTACTTC
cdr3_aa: CASSSRKGSYEQYF

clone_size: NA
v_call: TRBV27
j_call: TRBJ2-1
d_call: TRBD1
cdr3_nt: TGTGCCAGCAGTCCAGGGACAGGGGGCCGAGAGCAGTTCTTC
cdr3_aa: CASSPGTGGREQFF

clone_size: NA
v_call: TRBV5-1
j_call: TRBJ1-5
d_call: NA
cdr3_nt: TGCGCCAGCCGAGGGGAGTTTAAGGGCAATCAGCCCCAGCATTTT
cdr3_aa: CASRGEFKGNQPQHF

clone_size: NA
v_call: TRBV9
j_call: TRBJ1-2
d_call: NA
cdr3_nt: TGTGCCAGCAGCGTAGCGGGGGATAACTATGGCTACACCTTC
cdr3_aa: CASSVAGDNYGYTF

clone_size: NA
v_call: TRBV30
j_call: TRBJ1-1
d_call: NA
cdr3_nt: TGTGCCTGGAACCGGAACACTGAAGCTTTCTTT
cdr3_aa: CAWNRNTEAFF

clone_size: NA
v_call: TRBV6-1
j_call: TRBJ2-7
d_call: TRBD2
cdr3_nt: TGTGCCAGCAGTGATCTAGCGGGAGGGAATAGTTACGAGCAGTACTTC
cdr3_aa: CASSDLAGGNSYEQYF

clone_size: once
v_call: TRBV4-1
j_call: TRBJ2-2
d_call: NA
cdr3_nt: TGCGCCAGCAGCTCGATTCCGGGACACTTCTCCACCGGGGAGCTGTTTTTT
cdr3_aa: CASSSIPGHFSTGELFF

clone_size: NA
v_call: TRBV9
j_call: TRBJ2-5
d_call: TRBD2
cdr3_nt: TGTGCCAGCAGCGTAGCGGGAGGAACCCAAGAGACCCAGTACTTC
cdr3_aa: CASSVAGGTQETQYF

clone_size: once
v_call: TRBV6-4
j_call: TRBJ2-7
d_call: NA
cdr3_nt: TGTGCCAGCATGACCCAGAGCGACGAGCAGTACTTC
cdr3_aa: CASMTQSDEQYF

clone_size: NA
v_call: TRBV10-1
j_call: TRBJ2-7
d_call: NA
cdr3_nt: TGCGCCAGCAGCGGGGGACGGGAATCCTACGAGCAGTACTTC
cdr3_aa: CASSGGRESYEQYF

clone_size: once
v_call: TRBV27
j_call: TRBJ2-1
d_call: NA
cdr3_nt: TGTGCCAGCAGTTTATCGGGACTCTTGTGGCAGTTCTTC
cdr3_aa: CASSLSGLLWQFF

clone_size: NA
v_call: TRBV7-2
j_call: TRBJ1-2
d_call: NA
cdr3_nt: TGTGCCAGCAGCCCCTCGGGGGGGCCCAACTATGGCTACACCTTC
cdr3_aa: CASSPSGGPNYGYTF

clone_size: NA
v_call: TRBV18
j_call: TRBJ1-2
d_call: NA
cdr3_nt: TGTGCCAGCTCACCACGGACCCTTAACTATGGCTACACCTTC
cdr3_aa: CASSPRTLNYGYTF

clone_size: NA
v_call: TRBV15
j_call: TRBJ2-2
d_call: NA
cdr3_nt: TGTGCCACCAGCCGGGACGGGAACACCGGGGAGCTGTTTTTT
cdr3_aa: CATSRDGNTGELFF

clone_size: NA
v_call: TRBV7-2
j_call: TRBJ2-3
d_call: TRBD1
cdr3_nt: TGTGCCAGCAGCTTGGACAGGGGCACAGATACGCAGTATTTT
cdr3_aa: CASSLDRGTDTQYF

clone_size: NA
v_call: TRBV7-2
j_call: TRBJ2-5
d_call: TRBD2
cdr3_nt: TGTGCCAGCAGCTCGTGGACTAGCGGGACTTCAGAGACCCAGTACTTC
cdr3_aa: CASSSWTSGTSETQYF

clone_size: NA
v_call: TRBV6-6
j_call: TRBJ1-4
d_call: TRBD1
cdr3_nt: TGTGCCATCCCCCGGGACAGGGCTCGCTGGCGAAAACTGTTTTTT
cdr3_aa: CAIPRDRARWRKLFF

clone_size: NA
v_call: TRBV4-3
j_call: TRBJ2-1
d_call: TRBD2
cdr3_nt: TGCGCCAGCAGCCAAGAAGCGGGAGGGCAAGAGTTTTCCAATGAGCAGTTCTTC
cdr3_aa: CASSQEAGGQEFSNEQFF

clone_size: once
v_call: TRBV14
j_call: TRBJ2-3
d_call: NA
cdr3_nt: TGTGCCAGCAGCAATACAGCCTCAGATACGCAGTATTTT
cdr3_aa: CASSNTASDTQYF

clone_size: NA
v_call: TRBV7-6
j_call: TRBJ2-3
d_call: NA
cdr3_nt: TGTGCCAGCAGCTTCTATGGGGGCACAGATACGCAGTATTTT
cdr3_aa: CASSFYGGTDTQYF

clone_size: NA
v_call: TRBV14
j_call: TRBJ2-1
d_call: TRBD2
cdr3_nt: TGTGCCAGCAGCCAAGATCTAGCGGTTGGGAGCAATGAGCAGTTCTTC
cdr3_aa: CASSQDLAVGSNEQFF

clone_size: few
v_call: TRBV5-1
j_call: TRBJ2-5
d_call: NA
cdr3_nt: TGCGCCAGCAGCTACTCTTCAGGGGGGGAGACCCAGTACTTC
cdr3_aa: CASSYSSGGETQYF

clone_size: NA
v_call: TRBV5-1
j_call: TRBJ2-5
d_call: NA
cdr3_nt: TGCGCCAGCAGCTTGGACACTAATGGGGAAGGAGAGACCCAGTACTTC
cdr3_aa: CASSLDTNGEGETQYF

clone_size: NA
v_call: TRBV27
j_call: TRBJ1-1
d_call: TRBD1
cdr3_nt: TGTGCCAGCAGGATTCAGGGGGCGGACACTGAAGCTTTCTTT
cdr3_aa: CASRIQGADTEAFF

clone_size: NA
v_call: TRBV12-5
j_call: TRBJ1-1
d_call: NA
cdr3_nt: TGTGCTAGTGGCACCAACCGGGTGATTGAAGCTTTCTTT
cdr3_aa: CASGTNRVIEAFF

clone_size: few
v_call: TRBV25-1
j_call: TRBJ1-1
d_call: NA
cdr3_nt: TGTGCCAGCAGATTAGGGGGGAACACTGAAGCTTTCTTT
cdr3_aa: CASRLGGNTEAFF

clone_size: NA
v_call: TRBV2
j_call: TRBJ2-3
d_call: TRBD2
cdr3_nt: TGTGCCAGCAGTGACCGACTAGCAATTAGCACAGATACGCAGTATTTT
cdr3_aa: CASSDRLAISTDTQYF